This TCR beta chain was recorded in a study of blood T cell repertoires in COVID-19. Sequencing was performed with immunoSEQ multiplex PCR; in TCRdb, only in-frame clones are kept and a portion is missing. Of fewer than 300,000 clones listed, approximately 86% were seen once; the top ten hold roughly 3%. Source material: peripheral blood. This sequence originates from a woman aged 18-30 years with acute or convalescent COVID-19.

CDR3 loop: CASDKMGGLGLNTEAFF. CDR3 DNA: TGTGCCAGCGATAAAATGGGGGGGTTAGGGTTGAACACTGAAGCTTTCTTT. The chain joins TRBV27 to TRBJ1-1; TRBD1 might be the D (5 bases). V lost 8 bases, J lost 0 bases, and 22 bases lay in between. The CDR3 sequence is 17 residues long. Per the germline V gene, CDR1 is MNHEY and CDR2 is SMNVEV (reference sequence).